The 15 T cell receptor beta chains reported below all come from one sample, sequenced in a study of graft-versus-host responses after intestinal transplantation. Graft tissue processing released intraepithelial and lamina propria lymphocytes. Data came from immunoSEQ multiplex PCR; TCRdb stores just in-frame clones and leaves some out. The sample lists nearly 30,000 clones, about three quarters occurring once. The specimen comprised ileum tissue, sampled 98 days after intestinal transplantation. The receptors shown here come from a human patient who received an intestinal transplant, so some T cells may come from the graft donor.

This clone came up once. The chain uses TRBV14 and TRBJ1-1; D gene unclear. The CDR3 extends over 15 amino acids. Trimming took off 0 bases at V and 4 bases at J, with 12 bases between the two ends. Germline values: CDR1 SGHDN, CDR2 FVKESK. The CDR3 reads CASSQDLASGTEAFF. Here the CDR3 DNA reads TGTGCCAGCAGCCAAGATCTGGCGAGTGGCACTGAAGCTTTCTTT. Full variable domain (rest looked up from reference TRBV14 and TRBJ1-1): EAGVTQFPSHSVIEKGQTVTLRCDPISGHDNLYWYRRVMGKEIKFLLHFVKESKQDESGMPNNRFLAERTGGTYSTLKVQPAELEDSGVYFCASSQDLASGTEAFFGQGTRLTVV.

This sequence joins TRBV7-8 and TRBJ1-5; tentative D call: TRBD1 (6 bases). Trimming took 0 bases from V and 5 from J, leaving 14 bases between them. In germline, CDR1 is SGHVS, CDR2 FQNEAQ. The length of the CDR3 is 16 residues. The chain's CDR3 is CASSLAVYGGDQPQHF. The CDR3 DNA sequence: TGTGCCAGCAGCTTAGCGGTTTACGGGGGCGATCAGCCCCAGCATTTT.

The chain links TRBV6-1 to TRBJ1-1, with D uncertain. The CDR3 runs to 11 residues. The germline V gene has CDR1 MNHNS and CDR2 SASEGT. The V gene lost 7 bases and the J gene lost 3 bases, with 6 bases spanning the gap. The CDR3: CASKGYTEAFF. The DNA for the CDR3 is TGTGCCAGCAAAGGGTACACTGAAGCTTTCTTT.

The gene calls are TRBV10-3 and TRBJ1-6, with D possibly matching TRBD1 (6 bases). The germline CDR1 and CDR2 sequences are ENHRY and SYGVKD. The CDR3 runs to 15 residues. V was cut by 5 bases and J by 4 bases, with 12 bases left in between. CDR3 in DNA: TGTGCCATCAGTACCTCAGGGGAATATAATTCACCCCTCCACTTT. Its protein is CAISTSGEYNSPLHF.

The chain is built from TRBV6-9 and TRBJ2-7; a possible D gene is TRBD2 (7 bases). The V gene's germline CDR1 is MNHGY and CDR2 SVAAGI. Trimming shortened V by 4 bases and J by 5 bases, and 18 bases separated the two germline ends. CDR3 length: 15 amino acids. The CDR3 protein is CASSWPIGGADEQYF. The CDR3 nucleotides are TGTGCCAGCAGTTGGCCTATAGGGGGGGCGGACGAGCAGTACTTC.

V gene TRBV1 combines with J gene TRBJ2-3; the table's D call, TRBD1, has no DNA check behind it. TRBV1 is labeled a pseudogene. This CDR3 comprises 16 residues. The DNA for the CDR3 is TGCACCAGCAGCCAAAATACAGGGGGTCCCACAGATACGCAGTATTTT. As protein: CTSSQNTGGPTDTQYF.

The rearrangement uses TRBV5-1 and TRBJ1-4; D remains ambiguous. The CDR3 spans 14 residues. V lost 2 bases and J lost 4, with 9 bases in between. Germline CDR1 is SGHRS and CDR2 is YFSETQ. CDR3 sequence: CASSFGSNNEKLFF. The CDR3 DNA follows: TGCGCCAGCAGCTTCGGCAGCAATAATGAAAAACTGTTTTTT.

This chain connects TRBV6-6 to TRBJ2-3; D is ambiguous. The CDR3 runs 15 residues. The V end was cut by 7 bases, the J end by 2 bases, with 16 bases between. The germline gives CDR1 MNHNY, CDR2 SVGAGI (reference sequence). CDR3 protein: CASTFTGPHTDTQYF. CDR3 nucleotides: TGTGCCAGCACATTCACCGGGCCGCACACAGATACGCAGTATTTT.

The chain links TRBV5-6 to TRBJ1-1; no reliable D call. Germline lookup yields CDR1 SGHDT and CDR2 YYEEEE. CDR3 size: 14 residues. With 4 bases removed from V and 11 bases from J, the gap between germline ends came to 21 bases. The CDR3 DNA reads as TGTGCCAGCAGCGGCGGGATACAACAATTTGGGGCTTTCTTT. This translates into CASSGGIQQFGAFF.

This chain joins TRBV4-1 and TRBJ2-1; no clear D. From germline, CDR1 is MGHRA and CDR2 YSYEKL. V lost 0 bases, J lost 1 base, and 4 bases lay in between. The CDR3 length is 14 residues. CDR3 nucleotides: TGCGCCAGCAGCCAAGAAGGGTCCTACAATGAGCAGTTCTTC. Its translation is CASSQEGSYNEQFF.

CDR3 sequence: CAWSLGRGNQPQHF. CDR3 bases: TGTGCCTGGAGTTTGGGTCGAGGCAATCAGCCCCAGCATTTT. V usage is TRBV30 and J usage is TRBJ1-5; the D is unclear. In germline, CDR1 is GTSNPN, CDR2 SVGIG (reference sequence). V gave up 2 bases and J gave up 2 bases, with 10 bases separating them. There are 14 residues in the CDR3. The variable domain in full, completed from reference TRBV30 and TRBJ1-5, reads SQTIHQWPATLVQPVGSPLSLECTVEGTSNPNLYWYRQAAGRGLQLLFYSVGIGQISSEVPQNLSASRPQDRQFILSSKKLLLSDSGFYLCAWSLGRGNQPQHFGDGTRLSIL.

The chain is built from TRBV5-6 and TRBJ2-1, with 9 bases that match TRBD1. CDR1 is SGHDT, CDR2 YYEEEE, per germline. This CDR3 contains 13 residues. J gave up 6 bases and V 4 bases, and 2 bases lay outside the gene matches. The CDR3 sequence: CASSGQGTNEQFF. The CDR3 bases are TGTGCCAGCAGCGGACAGGGGACCAATGAGCAGTTCTTC.

The genes are TRBV7-9 and TRBJ2-7; the match to TRBD1 covers 10 bases. Germline CDR1 SEHNR, CDR2 FQNEAQ (reference sequence). The V gene end was trimmed by 7 bases and the J gene end by 3 bases; junction bases not matched to a gene: 6. This CDR3 spans 14 amino acids. The CDR3 region is CASMPGQGIYEQYF. As DNA, the CDR3 is TGTGCCAGCATGCCGGGACAGGGGATCTACGAGCAGTACTTC.

This chain connects TRBV6-5 to TRBJ2-3; a possible D gene is TRBD2 (5 bases). Germline CDR1 and CDR2: MNHEY and SVGAGI. CDR3 length equals 16 residues. V lost 4 bases to trimming and J lost 4 bases, with 18 bases between them. DNA of the CDR3: TGTGCCAGCAGTTTTTCGGTGAGCGGAGGTGCAGATACGCAGTATTTT. Translation: CASSFSVSGGADTQYF.

This clone was detected a few times. The CDR3 sequence is CASRGDGDHEQYF. CDR3 coding DNA: TGTGCCAGCAGGGGGGACGGGGACCACGAGCAGTACTTC. The V and J genes are TRBV7-2 and TRBJ2-7, with D perhaps given as TRBD1 or TRBD2 (5 bases each). Between the trimmed V and J ends, which lost 6 bases and 5 bases, there was a span of 14 bases. Germline CDR1 reads SGHTA; CDR2 reads FQGNSA. This CDR3 is 13 amino acids long.